This T cell receptor (beta chain) was sequenced in a study of T cell repertoires in aging, cancer and after chemotherapy. As for the study in general: Pre- and post-chemotherapy samples were paired from chronic lymphocytic leukemia patients treated with fludarabine- or bendamustine-based regimens.

Multiplex touch-down PCR with TRB-A/B primers amplified rearranged V-D-J TRB sequences. TCRdb independently ran MiXCR on the multiplex PCR reads; one entry per CDR3 protein. The sample records roughly 4,000 distinct CDR3 sequences, roughly two fifths being singletons. Study findings and constraints: Loss of evenness, beyond lost richness, contributed to age-related TCR diversity decline in cancer patients.

The template was genomic DNA from peripheral blood, not RNA. This clonotype was detected a few times. Its target is unknown. The CDR3 is made up of 14 amino acids. Trimming took 5 bases from V and 1 from J; bases not matched to a gene: 2. Germline loops: CDR1 DFQATT, CDR2 SNEGSKA (reference sequence). The chain combines TRBV20-1 with TRBJ2-2; 9 bases map to TRBD1. This receptor was obtained from a human donor with a blood cancer. Sequences were obtained from blood. The CDR3 coding sequence is TGCAGTGCTCAGGACAGGGGGAACACCGGGGAGCTGTTTTTT. Residues: CSAQDRGNTGELFF.